This entry concerns a single T cell receptor (beta chain). Reverse transcription of about 0.45 to 1 ug RNA was performed with random hexamers. TCRdb analysed the immunoSEQ multiplex PCR reads with MiXCR anew, one entry per CDR3 protein. The data contain about 130,000 distinct CDR3 sequences, around 94% of them seen just once; the ten biggest clones take up 0.085% to 0.09%. This sample was included in a study of CD8 T cells in Susac syndrome. TCR beta sequences were obtained from blood CD8+ and CD4+ T cells. TEMRA cells were FACS-enriched, while CD8+ and CD4+ T cells were negatively isolated. This CDR3 spans 14 amino acids. CDR1 DFQATT and CDR2 SNEGSKA come from the germline V gene (reference sequence). Deletions cut 3 bases from V and 2 bases from J, with 13 bases between.

Sequencing was performed on CD4+ T cells from PBMCs. The TCR comes from a human donor in good health. This chain links TRBV20-1 with TRBJ2-5; D might be TRBD2 (5 bases). CDR3 in amino acids: CSASNGEGQETQYF. The CDR3 DNA reads TGCAGTGCTAGTAACGGGGAAGGACAAGAGACCCAGTACTTC.